This TCR beta chain was retrieved from a study of somatic mutations in cytotoxic T cells in rheumatoid arthritis. At the level of the study: Patients gave 30 ml EDTA peripheral blood immediately after diagnosis, prior to starting treatment. A subset of V beta antibody-stained T-cell populations was isolated by flow sorting, reaching nearly 100% purity, and this subset included V beta1+ cells that went on to TCRB sequencing.

The J segment lost 6 bases and the V segment lost 1 base, leaving 7 bases of the junction unmatched. CDR3 length equals 16 residues. CDR1 is MNHNS and CDR2 is SASEGT in the germline V gene. Clones were read by immunoSEQ multiplex PCR, and TCRdb kept only the in-frame ones, dropping some. The sample consists of some 4,300 clones, about four fifths of them appearing once. Sequencing was done on a sample of CD8+ T cells sorted from blood. The clonotype originates from a woman in her sixties or seventies with rheumatoid arthritis. This rearrangement joins TRBV6-1 to TRBJ1-5; TRBD1 matches at 9 bases. In DNA form, the CDR3 reads TGTGCCAGCAGTGAAGTGGGAACAGGGGGCCGTCAGCCCCAGCATTTT. It codes for CASSEVGTGGRQPQHF.